Presented here are 16 T cell receptor beta chains from one specimen sequenced in a study of T cell clonality in common variable immunodeficiency. General study results and limits: In common variable immunodeficiency, TCR beta chains reportedly carried fewer deletions and N-nucleotide insertions.

Antigen specificity for these receptors is unknown. Method: immunoSEQ multiplex PCR; TCRdb's copy keeps in-frame clones and lacks some. The record shows over 30,000 clones for this sample, with no singletons present. Sequenced material: peripheral blood mononuclear cells. The source is a human donor with common variable immunodeficiency.

This clone was seen more than once but under ten times. Coverage ceases 3 residues before the CDR3 finishes, and the germline J gene fills in the end. The rearrangement links TRBV2 to TRBJ1-5; a possible D gene is TRBD1 (5 bases). This CDR3 is built from 13 residues. Germline V gives CDR1 SNHLY, CDR2 FYNNEI. V was trimmed by 8 bases and J by 3 bases, leaving 11 bases between them. CDR3: CASCRGDNQPQHF. CDR3 bases read: TGTGCCAGCTGTCGGGGGGACAATCAGCCC.

This clone was counted at least ten times. The read ends 3 residues before the CDR3 terminus; that terminus is restored from the germline J gene. The V call is TRBV5-6, the J call TRBJ2-3; 8 nucleotides line up with TRBD2. The CDR3 spans 15 residues. V shed 0 bases and J 3 bases; nucleotides not matched to a gene: 3. Germline loops: CDR1 SGHDT, CDR2 YYEEEE. The sequenced CDR3 bases are TGTGCCAGCAGCTTGGGTAGCGGGGAGACAGATACG. Protein product: CASSLGSGETDT. The complete CDR3 sequence is CASSLGSGETDTQYF.

This clone was detected ten times or more. From the germline J gene comes the end of the CDR3, since the read stops 3 residues before it. J is TRBJ1-1 and V is TRBV3-1 (or the pseudogene TRBV3-2); D not certain. From germline, CDR1 is LGHDT and CDR2 YNNKEL (reference sequence). This CDR3 is 12 amino acids long. The V and J ends lost 3 bases and 5 bases respectively, with 7 bases between them. This CDR3 reads CASSQSSTEAFF. The CDR3 DNA, read in part, is TGTGCCAGCAGCCAGTCCTCGACTGAA.

The table lists this clone with many counts. Read coverage stops 3 residues before the CDR3 terminus; the germline J gene supplies the remainder. The chain joins TRBV14 to TRBJ2-3; D is unclear. The CDR3 is 14 residues long. V was clipped by 6 bases and J by 6 bases, with 16 bases between them. Germline V gives CDR1 SGHDN, CDR2 FVKESK. The CDR3 reads CASSVARVGDTQYF. CDR3 DNA, as far as it was read: TGTGCCAGCAGTGTAGCCCGCGTTGGGGATACG.

This clone has more than one count but fewer than ten. The read ends 3 residues early relative to the CDR3; the germline J gene fills the gap. The chain is built from TRBV6-2 or TRBV6-3 and TRBJ2-5, with 8 bases identical to TRBD1. CDR1 and CDR2 from the germline V gene are MNHEY and SVGEGT. V trimming: 6 bases; J trimming: 6 bases; junction bases outside the gene matches: 15. The CDR3 is 16 residues long. Incomplete CDR3 DNA: TGTGCCAGCAGCCAACTTGGACAGGGCGGCAAGCAGACC. As protein: CASSQLGQGGKQT. The entire CDR3 is CASSQLGQGGKQTQYF.

This clone was seen at least ten times. The read is 3 residues too short to cover the CDR3 end, so that end is filled in from the germline J gene. This chain uses TRBV7-6 with TRBJ1-2; D unclear. Germline CDR1 reads SGHVS; CDR2 reads FNYEAQ. V lost 1 base and J 7 bases, leaving 22 bases between the germline ends. This CDR3 region has 17 residues. CDR3 DNA, as far as it was read: TGTGCCAGCAGCTTAGATCCTTCGGGGAATCCCGGGAGTGGC. This sequence encodes CASSLDPSGNPGSG. The whole CDR3 sequence is CASSLDPSGNPGSGYTF.

This clone occurred a few times. The sequenced fragment ends 3 residues before the CDR3 boundary, so the rest is inferred from the germline J gene. V and J are TRBV7-2 and TRBJ2-2, with D possibly being TRBD1 (5 bases). The CDR3 runs 15 residues. The germline V and J ends were trimmed by 4 bases and 4 bases, with 13 bases remaining between them. Germline loops: CDR1 SGHTA, CDR2 FQGNSA. The part of the CDR3 DNA that was read is TGTGCCAGCAGCTACTCAGGGTATACCACCGGGGAG. It specifies CASSYSGYTTGE. The CDR3 in its entirety is CASSYSGYTTGELFF.

A remark on this clone: From the germline J gene comes the end of the CDR3, since the read stops 3 residues before it. The chain recombines TRBV30 with TRBJ1-2; unclear D gene. V lost 4 bases and J 1 base, leaving 7 bases between the germline ends. This CDR3 is 12 amino acids long. Germline V gene data show CDR1 as GTSNPN and CDR2 as SVGIG (reference sequence). The CDR3 reads CAWTKFNYGYTF. The sequenced part of the CDR3 DNA is TGTGCCTGGACCAAATTTAACTATGGC.

In its sample, this clone was seen a few times. The CDR3 protein is CASSRGGVSGYEQYF. The DNA read from the CDR3 is TGTGCCAGTAGTAGGGGGGGGGTTAGCGGCTACGAG. The rearrangement uses TRBV19 and TRBJ2-7; 7 nucleotides align to TRBD2. The CDR3 is cut off 3 residues early in the read; its end comes from the germline J gene. Trimming took 4 bases from V and 3 from J; bases not matched to a gene: 9. Looked up from germline, CDR1 is LNHDA and CDR2 is SQIVND (reference sequence). CDR3 size: 15 residues.

Worth noting for this clone: The read terminates 3 residues before the CDR3 end, so the remaining end is supplied by the germline J gene. The chain joins TRBV7-7 to TRBJ2-1, with 10 bases fitting TRBD2. Unmatched junction bases numbered 3, after V lost 1 base and J lost 6 bases. The germline V gene has CDR1 SSHAT and CDR2 FNYEAQ (reference sequence). This CDR3 region has 15 residues. CDR3 bases read: TGTGCCAGCAGCTTAGTAGCGGGAGGAAGCAATGAG. Translating it yields CASSLVAGGSNE. The complete CDR3 protein is CASSLVAGGSNEQFF.

In its sample, this clone ranks as medium-sized. The CDR3 is cut off 3 residues early in the read; its end comes from the germline J gene. V and J are TRBV20-1 and TRBJ2-3, with 8 bases matching TRBD1. The CDR3 totals 15 residues. Trimming took 6 bases from V and 0 from J; bases not matched to a gene: 8. Germline CDR1 DFQATT, CDR2 SNEGSKA (reference sequence). The CDR3 region is CSAGDRRSSTDTQYF. The part of the CDR3 DNA that was read is TGCAGTGCAGGGGACAGGCGATCAAGCACAGATACG.

CDR3 DNA, as far as it was read: TGTGCCAGCAGCACCGGACTAGCAGGGGAGACC. The encoded protein is CASSTGLAGET. The full-length CDR3 reads as CASSTGLAGETQYF. This sequence joins TRBV7-7 and TRBJ2-5, with 8 bases aligning to TRBD2. The read falls 3 residues short of the CDR3 end, and the missing part is taken from the germline J gene. CDR1 is SSHAT and CDR2 is FNYEAQ in the germline V gene (reference sequence). The trim removed 5 bases at V and 5 bases at J, leaving 7 bases unmatched. This CDR3 spans 14 amino acids.

Points on this clone: Read data end 3 residues before the CDR3 end; the end is taken from the germline J gene. J is TRBJ2-7 and V is TRBV2, with 10 nucleotides matching TRBD1. Germline V CDR1 and CDR2: SNHLY, FYNNEI. The CDR3 has 15 amino acids. V trimming: 7 bases; J trimming: 5 bases; junction bases outside the gene matches: 11. CDR3 DNA (partial): TGTGCCAGCAATCCACCCGGGACAGGGGTCAACGAG. Translated, it gives CASNPPGTGVNE. In full, the CDR3 is CASNPPGTGVNEQYF.

Regarding this clone: With the read ending 3 residues before the CDR3 end, the germline J gene is used to fill in that end. The chain combines TRBV7-2 with TRBJ2-5; 9 positions agree with TRBD1. Trimming cost V 7 bases and J 4 bases; bases outside gene matches: 10. From germline, CDR1 is SGHTA and CDR2 FQGNSA. CDR3 length: 15 amino acids. The CDR3 here is CASTPGQGRGETQYF. CDR3 DNA, as far as it was read: TGTGCCAGCACTCCGGGACAGGGAAGAGGAGAGACC.

This clone was seen many times. The CDR3 end falls 3 residues outside the read, so it is completed with the germline J gene. The chain carries TRBV7-2 and TRBJ2-7; D is perhaps TRBD1 (6 bases). Trimming removed 5 bases from V and 4 bases from J, with 15 bases in between. Germline CDR1 reads SGHTA; CDR2 reads FQGNSA. The CDR3 extends over 14 amino acids. CDR3 DNA (partial): TGTGCCAGCAGCGCCCGGGACACCATTTACGAG. Its protein product is CASSARDTIYE. The entire CDR3 sequence reads CASSARDTIYEQYF.

In this sample, this clone turned up many times. Read data end 3 residues before the CDR3 end; the end is taken from the germline J gene. The genes are TRBV6-2 or TRBV6-3 and TRBJ2-1; TRBD2 matches at 8 bases. The CDR3 is 16 residues long. Trimming cost V 2 bases and J 9 bases; bases outside gene matches: 12. From germline, CDR1 is MNHEY and CDR2 SVGEGT. The CDR3 DNA, read in part, is TGTGCCAGCAGTTACGGTTCCAGCGGGAGACATAGTGAG. As protein: CASSYGSSGRHSE. In full, the CDR3 reads CASSYGSSGRHSEQFF.